This TCR beta chain stems from a study of response to subunit inactivated influenza vaccine. TCRdb re-called the RT-PCR reads with MiXCR, one entry per CDR3 protein. The sample lists over 300,000 distinct CDR3 sequences, about a fifth occurring once. Study-level findings and limits: Each seasonal influenza vaccination recruits few new T cells, the authors suggested.

On this clonotype: Its antigen is unidentified.

J was trimmed by 0 bases and V by 6 bases; bases with no gene match: 8. Germline V gene sequence: CDR1 MNHNS, CDR2 SASEGT. The CDR3 sequence is 16 residues long. This sequence joins TRBV6-1 and TRBJ2-7; 10 nucleotides agree with TRBD2. This specimen was PBMCs from blood, taken about 20 months after vaccination. The sequence came from a man aged 45 to 75 who received an inactivated influenza vaccine. The CDR3 loop is CASRASGLANSYEQYF. CDR3 sequence (DNA): TGTGCCAGCAGGGCATCGGGACTAGCGAACTCCTACGAGCAGTACTTC.